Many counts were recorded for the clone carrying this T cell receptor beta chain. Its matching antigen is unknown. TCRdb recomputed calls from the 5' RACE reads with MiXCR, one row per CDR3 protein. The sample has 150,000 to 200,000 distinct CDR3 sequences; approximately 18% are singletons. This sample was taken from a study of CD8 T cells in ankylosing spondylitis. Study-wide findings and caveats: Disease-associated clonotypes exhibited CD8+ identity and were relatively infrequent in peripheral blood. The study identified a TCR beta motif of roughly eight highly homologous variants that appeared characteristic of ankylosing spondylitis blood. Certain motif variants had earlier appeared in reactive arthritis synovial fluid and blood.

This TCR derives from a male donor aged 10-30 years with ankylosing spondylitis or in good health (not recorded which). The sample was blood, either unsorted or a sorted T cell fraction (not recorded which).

CDR3 amino acids: CASSYIGSTNEKLFF. In nucleotides, the CDR3 is TGTGCCAGCAGTTACATCGGCTCAACTAATGAAAAACTGTTTTTT. The chain joins TRBV6-6 to TRBJ1-4; D unclear. CDR3 size: 15 residues. From germline, CDR1 is MNHNY and CDR2 SVGAGI (reference sequence). V shed 2 bases and J shed 0 bases, with 7 bases lying between them.